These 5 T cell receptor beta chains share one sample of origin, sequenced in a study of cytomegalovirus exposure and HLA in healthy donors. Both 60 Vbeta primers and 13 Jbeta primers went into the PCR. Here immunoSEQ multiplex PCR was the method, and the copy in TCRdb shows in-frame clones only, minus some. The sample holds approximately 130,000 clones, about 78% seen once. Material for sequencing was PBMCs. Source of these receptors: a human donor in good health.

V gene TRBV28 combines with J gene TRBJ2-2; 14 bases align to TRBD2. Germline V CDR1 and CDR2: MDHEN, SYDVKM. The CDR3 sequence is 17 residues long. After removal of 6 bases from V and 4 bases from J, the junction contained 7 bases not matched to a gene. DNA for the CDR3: TGTGCCAGCAGCGCGGGACTAGCGGGAGTGCGCACCGGGGAGCTGTTTTTT. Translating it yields CASSAGLAGVRTGELFF.

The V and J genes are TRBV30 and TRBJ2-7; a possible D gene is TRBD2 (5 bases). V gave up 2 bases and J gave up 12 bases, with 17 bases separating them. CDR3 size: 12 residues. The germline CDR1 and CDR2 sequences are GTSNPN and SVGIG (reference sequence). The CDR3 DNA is TGTGCCTGGAGTACCACACTAGGAGGCTCGTACTTC. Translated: CAWSTTLGGSYF.

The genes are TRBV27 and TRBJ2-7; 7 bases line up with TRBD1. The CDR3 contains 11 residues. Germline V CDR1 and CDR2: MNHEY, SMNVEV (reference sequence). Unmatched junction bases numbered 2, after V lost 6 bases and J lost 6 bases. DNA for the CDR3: TGTGCCAGCAGCACAGGGGCCGAGCAGTACTTC. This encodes CASSTGAEQYF.

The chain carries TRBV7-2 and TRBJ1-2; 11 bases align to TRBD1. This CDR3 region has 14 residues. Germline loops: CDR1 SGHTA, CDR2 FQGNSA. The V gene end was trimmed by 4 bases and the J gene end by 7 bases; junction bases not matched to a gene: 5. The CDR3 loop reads CASSYGQGASGYTF. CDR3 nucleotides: TGTGCCAGCAGCTACGGACAGGGGGCAAGTGGCTACACCTTC.

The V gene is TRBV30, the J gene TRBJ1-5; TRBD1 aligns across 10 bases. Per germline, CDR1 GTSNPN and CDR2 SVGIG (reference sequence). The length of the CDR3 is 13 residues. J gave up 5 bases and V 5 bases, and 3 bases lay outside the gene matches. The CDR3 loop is CAWGTGDYQPQHF. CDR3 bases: TGTGCCTGGGGGACAGGGGATTATCAGCCCCAGCATTTT. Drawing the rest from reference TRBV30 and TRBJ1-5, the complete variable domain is SQTIHQWPATLVQPVGSPLSLECTVEGTSNPNLYWYRQAAGRGLQLLFYSVGIGQISSEVPQNLSASRPQDRQFILSSKKLLLSDSGFYLCAWGTGDYQPQHFGDGTRLSIL.